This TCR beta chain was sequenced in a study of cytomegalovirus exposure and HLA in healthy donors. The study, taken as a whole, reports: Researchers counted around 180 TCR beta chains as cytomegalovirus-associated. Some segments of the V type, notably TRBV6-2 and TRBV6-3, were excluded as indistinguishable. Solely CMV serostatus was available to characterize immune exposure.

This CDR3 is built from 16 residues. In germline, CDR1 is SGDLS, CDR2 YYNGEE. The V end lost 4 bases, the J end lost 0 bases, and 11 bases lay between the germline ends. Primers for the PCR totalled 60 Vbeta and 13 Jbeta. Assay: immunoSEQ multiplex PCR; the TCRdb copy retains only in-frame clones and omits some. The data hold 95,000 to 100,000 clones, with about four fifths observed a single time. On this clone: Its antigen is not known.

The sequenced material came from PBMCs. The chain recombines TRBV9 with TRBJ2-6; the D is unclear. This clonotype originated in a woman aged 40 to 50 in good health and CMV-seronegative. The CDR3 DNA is TGTGCCAGCAGCCCCCGGTCGGGCTCTGGGGCCAACGTCCTGACTTTC. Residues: CASSPRSGSGANVLTF. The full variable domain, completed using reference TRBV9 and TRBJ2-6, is DSGVTQTPKHLITATGQRVTLRCSPRSGDLSVYWYQQSLDQGLQFLIQYYNGEERAKGNILERFSAQQFPDLHSELNLSSLELGDSALYFCASSPRSGSGANVLTFGAGSRLTVL.